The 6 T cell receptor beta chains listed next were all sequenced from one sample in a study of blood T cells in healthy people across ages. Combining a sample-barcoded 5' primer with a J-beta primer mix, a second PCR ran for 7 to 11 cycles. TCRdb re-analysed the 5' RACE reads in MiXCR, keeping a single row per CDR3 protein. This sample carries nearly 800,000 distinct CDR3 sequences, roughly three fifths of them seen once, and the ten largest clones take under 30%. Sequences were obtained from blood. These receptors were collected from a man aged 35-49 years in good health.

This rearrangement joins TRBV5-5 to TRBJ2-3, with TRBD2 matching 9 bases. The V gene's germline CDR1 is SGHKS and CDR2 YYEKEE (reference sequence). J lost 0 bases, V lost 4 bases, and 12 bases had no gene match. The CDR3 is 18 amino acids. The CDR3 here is CASSPEGRGGASTDTQYF. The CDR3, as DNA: TGTGCCAGCAGCCCCGAAGGGCGGGGGGGCGCTAGCACAGATACGCAGTATTTT.

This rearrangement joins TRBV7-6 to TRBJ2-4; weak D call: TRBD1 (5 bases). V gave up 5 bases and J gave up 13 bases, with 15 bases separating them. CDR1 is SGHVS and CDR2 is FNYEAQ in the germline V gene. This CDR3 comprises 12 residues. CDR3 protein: CASSPGQGVQYF. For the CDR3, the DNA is TGTGCCAGCAGCCCCGGGCAGGGCGTACAGTACTTC.

The CDR3 sequence: CASSFRADGYTF. The CDR3 coding sequence is TGTGCCAGCAGCTTCAGGGCGGATGGCTACACCTTC. This sequence joins TRBV13 and TRBJ1-2; D is perhaps TRBD1 (5 bases). V lost 3 bases and J lost 6, with 8 bases in between. This CDR3 is built from 12 residues. Germline loops: CDR1 PRHDT, CDR2 FYEKMQ (reference sequence).

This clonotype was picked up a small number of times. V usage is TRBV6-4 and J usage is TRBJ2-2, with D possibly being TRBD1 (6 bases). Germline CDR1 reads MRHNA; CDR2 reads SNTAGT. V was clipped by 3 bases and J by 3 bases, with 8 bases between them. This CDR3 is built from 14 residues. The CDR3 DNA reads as TGTGCCAGCAGTGAACAGGGAGACACCGGGGAGCTGTTTTTT. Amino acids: CASSEQGDTGELFF.

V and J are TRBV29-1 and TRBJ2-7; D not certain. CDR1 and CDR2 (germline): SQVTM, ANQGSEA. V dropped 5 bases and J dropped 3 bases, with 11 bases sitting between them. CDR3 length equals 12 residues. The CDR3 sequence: CSVSDTYYEQYF. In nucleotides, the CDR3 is TGCAGCGTTTCAGATACCTACTACGAGCAGTACTTC.

In DNA, the CDR3 is TGTGCCAGCAGCTTAGCAGGTGCAAGGTCGGGAGAGACCCAGTACTTC. Protein: CASSLAGARSGETQYF. The rearrangement uses TRBV11-2 and TRBJ2-5; D is ambiguous. CDR3 length equals 16 residues. Trimming pared 1 base from V and 4 bases from J, leaving 16 bases between. Germline CDR1 is SGHAT and CDR2 is FQNNGV.